This TCR beta chain was found in a study of T-cell reconstitution after alpha-beta-depleted transplantation in children. Whole-study results and caveats: Elevated TCRbeta diversity at day 60 was traced, in some patients, to surviving recipient T cells and thymic progenitors. Where alpha-beta T cells came from about two months after transplant was reportedly several hundred expanded graft clones. Newly made T cells mostly supplied T-cell counts and diversity one year after transplant.

Preparation of the TCRbeta library involved a method that used unique molecular identifiers. TCRdb recomputed calls from the PCR reads with MiXCR, one row per CDR3 protein. The sample lists approximately 210,000 distinct CDR3 sequences; about 15% were seen once. Concerning this clonotype: Its target is unknown.

The germline V gene encodes CDR1 SNHLY and CDR2 FYNNEI. The CDR3 covers 16 residues. V lost 9 bases, J lost 2 bases, and 13 bases stayed unmatched. The J gene is TRBJ2-3, the V gene TRBV2; 8 nucleotides align to TRBD2. The clonotype was recovered from a male patient aged 2 to 9 who had a stem cell transplant for acute lymphoblastic leukemia, so the T cells may come from the graft donor. The sample in question was PBMCs, mostly from graft donor cells, obtained 360 days after TCRalphabeta/CD19-depleted stem cell transplant. CDR3 DNA sequence: TGTGCCAGTCACTCCCCGAGCGGGAGATCCACAGATACGCAGTATTTT. It codes for CASHSPSGRSTDTQYF.